This T cell receptor (beta chain) emerged from a study of T-cell reconstitution after alpha-beta-depleted transplantation in children. Overall study findings and caveats: It was reported that alpha-beta T cells came from several hundred expanded graft clones (about two months after transplant).

In this sample, this clonotype turned up a few times. Its target is not known. Trimming took 3 bases from V and 1 from J, leaving 7 bases between them. CDR3 size: 13 residues. The germline V gene encodes CDR1 MNHEY and CDR2 SVGEGT. TCRbeta library construction was performed incorporating unique molecular identifiers. One entry per CDR3 protein, called by TCRdb with MiXCR from the PCR reads. The data contain fewer than 550,000 distinct CDR3 sequences, 11% of them singletons. This specimen was PBMCs, mostly from graft donor cells, taken 180 days after TCRalphabeta/CD19-depleted stem cell transplant. The chain recombines TRBV6-2 or TRBV6-3 with TRBJ2-7, with D unclear. The sequence was collected from a female patient aged 2-9 years who had a stem cell transplant for aplastic anemia, so the T cells may come from the graft donor. CDR3 sequence: CASSYFRSYEQYF. DNA of the CDR3: TGTGCCAGCAGTTATTTTAGGTCCTACGAGCAGTACTTC.